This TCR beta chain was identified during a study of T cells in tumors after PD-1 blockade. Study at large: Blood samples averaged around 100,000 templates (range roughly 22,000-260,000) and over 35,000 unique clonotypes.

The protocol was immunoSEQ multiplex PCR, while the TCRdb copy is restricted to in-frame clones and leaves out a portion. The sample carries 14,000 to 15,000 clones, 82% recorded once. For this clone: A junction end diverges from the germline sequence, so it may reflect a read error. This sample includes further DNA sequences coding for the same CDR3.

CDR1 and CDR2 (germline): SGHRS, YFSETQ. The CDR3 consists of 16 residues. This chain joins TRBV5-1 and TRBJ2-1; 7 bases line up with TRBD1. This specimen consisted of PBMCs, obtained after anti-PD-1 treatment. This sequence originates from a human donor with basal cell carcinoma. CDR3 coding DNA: TGCGCCAGCAGCTTGACCCCCGGGACAGACTACAATGAACAGTTCTTC. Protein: CASSLTPGTDYNEQFF.